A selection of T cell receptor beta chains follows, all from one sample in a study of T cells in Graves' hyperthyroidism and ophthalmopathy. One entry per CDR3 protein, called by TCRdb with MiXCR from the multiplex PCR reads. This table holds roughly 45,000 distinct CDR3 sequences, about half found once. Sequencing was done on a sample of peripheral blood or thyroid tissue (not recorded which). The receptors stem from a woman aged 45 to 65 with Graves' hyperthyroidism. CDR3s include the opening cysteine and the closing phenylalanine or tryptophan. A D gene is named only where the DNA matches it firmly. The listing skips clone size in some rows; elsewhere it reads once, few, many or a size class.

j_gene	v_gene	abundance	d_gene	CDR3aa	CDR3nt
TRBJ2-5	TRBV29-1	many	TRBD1	CSVWTTGGGETQYF	TGCAGCGTTTGGACGACAGGGGGCGGGGAGACCCAGTACTTC
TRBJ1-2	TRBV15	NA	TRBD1	CATSREWGTGSGAGYTF	TGTGCCACCAGCAGAGAGTGGGGGACAGGGAGCGGTGCGGGCTACACCTTC
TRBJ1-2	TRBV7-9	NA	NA	CASSLAIGLEPYGYTF	TGTGCCAGCAGCTTAGCGATAGGGTTGGAACCCTATGGCTACACCTTC
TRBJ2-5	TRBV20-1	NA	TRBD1	CSARELTGLGQTQYF	TGCAGTGCTAGAGAGTTGACAGGGCTCGGGCAGACCCAGTACTTC
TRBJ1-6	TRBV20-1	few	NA	CSARRQGGNSPLHF	TGCAGTGCTAGACGGCAGGGTGGCAATTCACCCCTCCACTTC
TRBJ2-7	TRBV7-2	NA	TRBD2	CASSLLAAEQYF	TGTGCCAGCAGCTTACTAGCGGCCGAGCAGTACTTC
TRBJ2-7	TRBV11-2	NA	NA	CASSLVLGSPNEQYF	TGTGCCAGCAGCTTAGTTCTGGGGTCCCCTAACGAGCAGTACTTC
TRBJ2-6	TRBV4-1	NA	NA	CASSQENRDYGANVLTF	TGCGCCAGCAGCCAAGAAAACAGGGACTATGGGGCCAACGTCCTGACTTTC
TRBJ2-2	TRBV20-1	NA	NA	CSADKGAGTGELFF	TGCAGTGCCGACAAAGGAGCGGGCACCGGGGAGCTGTTTTTT
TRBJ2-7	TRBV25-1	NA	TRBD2	CASREAPGDEQYF	TGTGCCAGCCGGGAGGCGCCCGGGGACGAGCAGTACTTC
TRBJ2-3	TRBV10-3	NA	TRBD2	CAISAGLGTSDTQYF	TGTGCCATCAGTGCGGGTTTAGGGACTAGTGATACGCAGTATTTT
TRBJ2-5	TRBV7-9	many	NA	CASSPWTALAPGVTQYF	TGTGCCAGCAGCCCATGGACAGCGCTGGCCCCAGGGGTGACCCAGTACTTC
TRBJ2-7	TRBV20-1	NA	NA	CSANWGIEQYF	TGCAGTGCTAATTGGGGGATCGAGCAGTACTTC
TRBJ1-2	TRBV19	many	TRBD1	CASSRPGQGLYGYTF	TGTGCCAGTAGTAGGCCGGGACAGGGACTTTATGGCTACACCTTC
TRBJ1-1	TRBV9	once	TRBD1	CASSAGQGADTEAFF	TGTGCCAGCAGCGCCGGACAGGGGGCCGACACTGAAGCTTTCTTT
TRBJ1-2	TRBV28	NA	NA	CASSNSGGDYGYTF	TGTGCCAGCAGTAACTCGGGGGGCGACTATGGCTACACCTTC
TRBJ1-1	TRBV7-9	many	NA	CASSLPDRPYTEAFF	TGTGCCAGCAGCTTACCTGACAGGCCCTACACTGAAGCTTTCTTT
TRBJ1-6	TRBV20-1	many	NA	CSAFEPGQYNSPLHF	TGCAGTGCTTTCGAACCGGGACAATATAATTCACCCCTCCACTTT
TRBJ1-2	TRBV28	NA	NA	CASRLWAVAGGYTF	TGTGCCAGCAGGTTATGGGCCGTTGCGGGAGGCTACACCTTC
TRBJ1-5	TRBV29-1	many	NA	CSAGTAGQPQHF	TGCAGCGCCGGGACGGCAGGGCAGCCCCAGCATTTT
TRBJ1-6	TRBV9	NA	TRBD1	CASSLRTGYNSPLHF	TGTGCCAGCAGTCTCCGGACAGGGTATAATTCACCCCTCCACTTT
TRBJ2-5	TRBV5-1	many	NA	CASSRSGTNQETQYF	TGCGCCAGCAGTCGGTCGGGAACAAACCAAGAGACCCAGTACTTC
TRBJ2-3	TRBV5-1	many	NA	CASGTGATTDTQYF	TGCGCCAGCGGGACTGGGGCAACCACAGATACGCAGTATTTT
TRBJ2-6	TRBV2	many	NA	CASSLLSGANVLTF	TGTGCCAGCAGTTTACTTTCTGGGGCCAACGTCCTGACTTTC
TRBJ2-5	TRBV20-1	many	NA	CSASRGYETQYF	TGCAGTGCTAGTAGGGGTTACGAGACCCAGTACTTC
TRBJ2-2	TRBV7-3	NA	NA	CASSPWAGELFF	TGTGCCAGCAGCCCATGGGCCGGGGAGCTGTTTTTT
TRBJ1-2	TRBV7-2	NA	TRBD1	CASSSGTGFHGYTF	TGTGCCAGCAGCTCCGGGACAGGGTTTCATGGCTACACCTTC
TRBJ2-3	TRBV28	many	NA	CASSYGTYTQYF	TGTGCCAGCAGTTACGGCACATATACGCAGTATTTT
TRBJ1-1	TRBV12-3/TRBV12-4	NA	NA	CASSSKNTEAFF	TGTGCCAGCAGTTCAAAGAACACTGAAGCTTTCTTT
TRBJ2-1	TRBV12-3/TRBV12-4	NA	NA	CASSLEGGFSVRRQFF	TGTGCCAGCAGTTTAGAGGGCGGGTTCTCGGTTCGGCGGCAGTTCTTC
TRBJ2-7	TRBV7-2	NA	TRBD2	CASSRSARGGRLYEQYF	TGTGCCAGCAGCCGATCCGCTCGAGGCGGGAGACTCTACGAGCAGTACTTC
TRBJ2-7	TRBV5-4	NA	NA	CAHSHEQYF	TGTGCCCATTCCCACGAGCAGTACTTC
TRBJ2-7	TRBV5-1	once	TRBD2	CASSRLARRGQQYF	TGTGCCAGCAGCCGACTAGCGAGGCGGGGGCAGCAGTACTTC
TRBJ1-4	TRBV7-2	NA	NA	CASSPPSQNEKLFF	TGTGCCAGCAGCCCCCCTAGCCAGAATGAAAAACTGTTTTTT
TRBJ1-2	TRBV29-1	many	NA	CSVEGGYGYTF	TGCAGCGTTGAAGGCGGCTATGGCTACACCTTC
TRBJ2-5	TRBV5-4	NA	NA	CASSLWGTKTQYF	TGTGCCAGCAGCTTGTGGGGGACAAAGACCCAGTACTTC
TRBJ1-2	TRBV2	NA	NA	CASMPEGAGYTF	TGTGCCAGCATGCCCGAGGGAGCCGGCTACACCTTC
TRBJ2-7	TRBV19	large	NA	CASWAGNEQYF	TGTGCCTCCTGGGCGGGGAACGAGCAGTACTTC
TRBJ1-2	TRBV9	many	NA	CASSGSPAMFGRSGYTF	TGTGCCAGCAGCGGGAGCCCCGCCATGTTCGGGCGATCTGGCTACACCTTC
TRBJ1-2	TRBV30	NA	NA	CAWSATTRHGYTF	TGTGCCTGGAGTGCAACCACTCGTCATGGCTACACCTTC
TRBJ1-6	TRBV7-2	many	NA	CASSSTSGVSPLHF	TGTGCCAGCAGTTCCACCTCGGGCGTGTCACCCCTCCACTTT
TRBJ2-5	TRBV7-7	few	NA	CASSPSDPQETQYF	TGTGCTAGCAGCCCTAGCGACCCCCAAGAGACCCAGTACTTC
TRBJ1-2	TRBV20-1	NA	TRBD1	CSLGVSGTGEGYTF	TGCAGTTTAGGGGTCTCCGGGACAGGGGAGGGCTACACCTTC
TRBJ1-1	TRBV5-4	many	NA	CASSLVGGGTEAFF	TGTGCCAGCAGCTTGGTGGGAGGGGGCACTGAAGCTTTCTTT
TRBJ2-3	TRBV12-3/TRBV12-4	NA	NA	CASSQEGGTYADTQYF	TGTGCCAGCAGCCAAGAGGGCGGGACATATGCAGATACGCAGTATTTT
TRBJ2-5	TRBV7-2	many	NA	CASSFNTLAGETQYF	TGTGCCAGCAGCTTCAACACCCTGGCGGGAGAGACCCAGTACTTC
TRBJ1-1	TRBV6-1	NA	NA	CAGKSDRWTEAFF	TGTGCCGGCAAATCTGACAGGTGGACTGAAGCTTTCTTT
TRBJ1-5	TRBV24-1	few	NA	CATSGGGRREGQPQHF	TGTGCCACCAGTGGGGGGGGCCGGAGGGAGGGACAGCCCCAGCATTTT
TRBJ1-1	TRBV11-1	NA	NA	CASSKDRGRTEAFF	TGTGCCAGCAGCAAAGATCGGGGGCGAACTGAAGCTTTCTTT
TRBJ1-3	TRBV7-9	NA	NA	CASSADGTPGNTIYF	TGTGCCAGCAGCGCCGACGGGACACCCGGAAACACCATATATTTT
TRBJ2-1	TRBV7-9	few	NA	CASSSRSSNSYNEQFF	TGTGCCAGCAGCTCGCGATCTAGCAACTCCTACAATGAGCAGTTCTTC
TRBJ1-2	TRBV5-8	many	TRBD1	CASSFGQGHGYTF	TGTGCCAGCAGCTTCGGACAGGGACACGGCTACACCTTC
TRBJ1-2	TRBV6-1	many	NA	CASSEGGEERWGYTF	TGTGCCAGCAGTGAAGGTGGTGAGGAAAGGTGGGGCTACACCTTC
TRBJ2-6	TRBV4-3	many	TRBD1	CASSQSPGQGTGANVLTF	TGCGCCAGCAGCCAATCACCGGGACAGGGAACTGGGGCCAACGTCCTGACTTTC
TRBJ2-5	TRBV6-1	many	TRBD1	CASSRGQGWETQYF	TGTGCCAGCAGTCGGGGACAGGGATGGGAGACCCAGTACTTC
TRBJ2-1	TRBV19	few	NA	CASSIGYNEQFF	TGTGCCAGTAGTATAGGATACAATGAGCAGTTCTTC
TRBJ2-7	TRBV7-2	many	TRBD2	CASSLGSGRTGEQYF	TGTGCCAGCAGCTTAGGAAGCGGGAGGACGGGAGAGCAGTACTTC